This TCR beta chain was identified during a study of blood T cell repertoires in COVID-19. Study information: Sample material is recorded as cDNA or gDNA derived from T cells, B-cell-depleted T cells, or PBMCs.

The V end lost 7 bases, the J end lost 0 bases, and 10 bases lay between the germline ends. The V gene's germline CDR1 is SNHLY and CDR2 FYNNEI. CDR3 length: 13 residues. TCRdb's table, derived via immunoSEQ multiplex PCR, lists solely in-frame clones and lacks some. The repertoire holds about 190,000 clones, 79% seen once, with approximately 15% in the top ten. The rearrangement links TRBV2 to TRBJ2-7; D is perhaps TRBD2 (5 bases). The sequence was obtained from a man in his sixties with active or convalescent COVID-19. Sequencing used peripheral blood. CDR3 bases: TGTGCCAGCATGCGCGGGCCCTCCTACGAGCAGTACTTC. Its translation is CASMRGPSYEQYF.